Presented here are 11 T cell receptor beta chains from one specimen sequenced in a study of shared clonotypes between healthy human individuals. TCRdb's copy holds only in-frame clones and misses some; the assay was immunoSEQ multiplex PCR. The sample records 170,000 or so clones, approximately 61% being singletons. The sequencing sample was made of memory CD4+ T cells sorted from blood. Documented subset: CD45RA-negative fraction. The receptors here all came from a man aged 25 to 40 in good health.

Here the CDR3 DNA reads TGTGCCACCAGCGGGAGGGCCTACGAGCAGTACTTC. Amino acids: CATSGRAYEQYF. V usage is TRBV10-3 and J usage is TRBJ2-7, with 10 bases fitting TRBD2. From germline, CDR1 is ENHRY and CDR2 SYGVKD. J was trimmed by 2 bases and V by 10 bases; bases with no gene match: 2. The CDR3 totals 12 residues.

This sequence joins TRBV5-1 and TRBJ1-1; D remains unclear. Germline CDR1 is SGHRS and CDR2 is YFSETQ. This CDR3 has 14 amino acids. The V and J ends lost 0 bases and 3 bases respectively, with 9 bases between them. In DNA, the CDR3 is TGCGCCAGCAGCTTGGTAGGTTGGGACACTGAAGCTTTCTTT. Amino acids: CASSLVGWDTEAFF.

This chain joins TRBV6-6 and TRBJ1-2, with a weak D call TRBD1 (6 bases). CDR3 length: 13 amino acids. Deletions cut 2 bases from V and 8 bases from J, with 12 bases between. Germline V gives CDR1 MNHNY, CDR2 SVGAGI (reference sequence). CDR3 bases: TGTGCCAGCAGTTACGGGCAGGGGCCCGGCTACACCTTC. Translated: CASSYGQGPGYTF.

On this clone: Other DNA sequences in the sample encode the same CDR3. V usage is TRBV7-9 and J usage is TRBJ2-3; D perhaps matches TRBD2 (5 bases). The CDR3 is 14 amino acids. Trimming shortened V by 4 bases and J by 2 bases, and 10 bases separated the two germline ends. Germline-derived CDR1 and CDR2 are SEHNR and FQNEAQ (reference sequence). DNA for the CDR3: TGTGCCAGCAGCTCCGGACTCTCCACAGATACGCAGTATTTT. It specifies CASSSGLSTDTQYF.

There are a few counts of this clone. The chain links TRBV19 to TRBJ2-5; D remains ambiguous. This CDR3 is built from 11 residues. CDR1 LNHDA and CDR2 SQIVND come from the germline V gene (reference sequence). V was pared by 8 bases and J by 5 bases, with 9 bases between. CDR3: CASGPEETQYF. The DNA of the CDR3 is TGTGCCAGTGGGCCGGAGGAGACCCAGTACTTC.

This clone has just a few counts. This CDR3 reads CASRGPRGGEKLFF. CDR3 in DNA: TGTGCCAGCAGGGGACCCAGGGGGGGAGAAAAACTGTTTTTT. The chain links TRBV28 to TRBJ1-4, with 7 bases identical to TRBD1. The CDR3 spans 14 residues. V trimming: 6 bases; J trimming: 8 bases; junction bases outside the gene matches: 9. Germline assignment: CDR1 MDHEN and CDR2 SYDVKM.

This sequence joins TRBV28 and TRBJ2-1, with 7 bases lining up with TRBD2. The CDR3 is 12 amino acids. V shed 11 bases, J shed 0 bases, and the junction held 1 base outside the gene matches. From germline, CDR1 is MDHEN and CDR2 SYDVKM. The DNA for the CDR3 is TGTGCCGGCGGGAGCTCCTACAATGAGCAGTTCTTC. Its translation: CAGGSSYNEQFF.

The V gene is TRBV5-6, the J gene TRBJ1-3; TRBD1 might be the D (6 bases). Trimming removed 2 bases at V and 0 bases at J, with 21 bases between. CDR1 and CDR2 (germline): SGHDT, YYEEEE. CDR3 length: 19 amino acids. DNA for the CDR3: TGTGCCAGCAGCTTATTCTACAGGGAAGCTTTAAGCTCTGGAAACACCATATATTTT. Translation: CASSLFYREALSSGNTIYF.

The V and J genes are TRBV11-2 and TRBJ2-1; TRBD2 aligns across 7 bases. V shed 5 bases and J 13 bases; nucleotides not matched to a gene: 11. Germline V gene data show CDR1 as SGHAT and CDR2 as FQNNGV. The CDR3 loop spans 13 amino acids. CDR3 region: CASSPTGTILQFF. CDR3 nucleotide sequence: TGTGCCAGCAGCCCAACCGGGACTATTCTTCAGTTCTTC.

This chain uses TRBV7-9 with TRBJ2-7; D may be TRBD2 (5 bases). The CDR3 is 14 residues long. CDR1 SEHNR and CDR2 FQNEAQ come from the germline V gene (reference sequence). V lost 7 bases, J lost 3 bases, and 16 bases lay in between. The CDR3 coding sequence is TGTGCCAGCACTCGGGGAAGTGATGGCTACGAGCAGTACTTC. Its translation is CASTRGSDGYEQYF. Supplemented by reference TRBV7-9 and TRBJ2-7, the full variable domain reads DTGVSQNPRHKITKRGQNVTFRCDPISEHNRLYWYRQTLGQGPEFLTYFQNEAQLEKSRLLSDRFSAERPKGSFSTLEIQRTEQGDSAMYLCASTRGSDGYEQYFGPGTRLTVT.

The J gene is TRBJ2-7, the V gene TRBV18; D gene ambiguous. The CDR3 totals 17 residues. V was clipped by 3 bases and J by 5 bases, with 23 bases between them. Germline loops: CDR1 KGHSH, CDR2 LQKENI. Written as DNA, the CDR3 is TGTGCCAGCTCACCTAACCTGGTGGGTACCACACCCGACGAGCAGTACTTC. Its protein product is CASSPNLVGTTPDEQYF.